This T cell receptor (beta chain) was captured in a study of blood T cell repertoires in COVID-19. V lost 2 bases and J 0 bases, leaving 12 bases between the germline ends. CDR1 is SGHKS and CDR2 is YYEKEE in the germline V gene (reference sequence). The length of the CDR3 is 15 residues. Data came from immunoSEQ multiplex PCR; TCRdb stores just in-frame clones and leaves some out. This sample carries around 100,000 clones, around 87% of them seen once, and the ten largest clones take approximately 20%. The rearrangement joins TRBV5-5 to TRBJ2-7; D not resolved. The sequence was collected from a human donor in a cohort sampled during active COVID-19. Sequenced input: peripheral blood. The CDR3 sequence is CASSFLDGRSYEQYF. Here the CDR3 DNA reads TGTGCCAGCAGCTTCCTAGACGGCCGCTCCTACGAGCAGTACTTC.